Following are 27 T cell receptor beta chains from one sample sequenced in a study of T cells in Graves' hyperthyroidism and ophthalmopathy. There were TCR beta CDR3 regions amplified from RNA transcripts. First-round RT-PCR of the TCR CDR3 relied on the HTBI primer set. TCRdb called the multiplex PCR reads again in MiXCR, with one record for every CDR3 protein. Of hundreds of thousands of distinct CDR3 sequences listed, about 12% are singletons. The specimen sequenced was blood. The receptors were sampled from a woman under 30 with Graves' hyperthyroidism.

Turning to this clonotype: A read error may produce the germline difference seen at one junction end. As DNA, the CDR3 is TGTGCCAGCAGCTTAGCGGCGGGACACCCTAACTTT. The encoded protein is CASSLAAGHPNF. The J gene is TRBJ1-6, the V gene TRBV7-9; TRBD1 might be the D (6 bases). CDR3 length: 12 residues. Germline lookup yields CDR1 SEHNR and CDR2 FQNEAQ (reference sequence). Together with reference TRBV7-9 and TRBJ1-6, the CDR3 gives the full variable domain: DTGVSQNPRHKITKRGQNVTFRCDPISEHNRLYWYRQTLGQGPEFLTYFQNEAQLEKSRLLSDRFSAERPKGSFSTLEIQRTEQGDSAMYLCASSLAAGHPNFGNGTRLTVT.

The rearrangement joins TRBV20-1 to TRBJ2-1, with 8 bases identical to TRBD1. Germline V gene data show CDR1 as DFQATT and CDR2 as SNEGSKA (reference sequence). J was trimmed by 10 bases and V by 2 bases; bases with no gene match: 7. This CDR3 spans 13 amino acids. CDR3 sequence reads: CSARIGQGYEQFF. The DNA for the CDR3 is TGCAGTGCTAGAATCGGACAGGGCTACGAGCAGTTCTTC.

This clonotype was counted ten times or more. J is TRBJ1-5 and V is TRBV28; TRBD1 matches 8 bases. The V gene end was trimmed by 7 bases and the J gene end by 5 bases; junction bases not matched to a gene: 10. Germline CDR1 is MDHEN and CDR2 is SYDVKM. This CDR3 has 15 amino acids. The CDR3 loop reads CASNDQGALDQPQHF. The CDR3 nucleotides are TGTGCCAGCAATGACCAGGGGGCATTAGATCAGCCCCAGCATTTT.

This clonotype was seen ten or more times. J is TRBJ2-2 and V is TRBV7-9; TRBD1 might be the D (6 bases). The germline V gene encodes CDR1 SEHNR and CDR2 FQNEAQ (reference sequence). Trimming removed 4 bases from V and 2 bases from J, with 14 bases in between. The length of the CDR3 is 16 residues. The CDR3 DNA reads as TGTGCCAGCAGCTCGATGATGGACAGCAACACCGGGGAGCTGTTTTTT. It yields the protein CASSSMMDSNTGELFF.

The rearrangement joins TRBV7-9 to TRBJ1-6; D uncertain. V lost 1 base and J 9 bases, leaving 10 bases between the germline ends. In germline, CDR1 is SEHNR, CDR2 FQNEAQ (reference sequence). The CDR3 contains 14 residues. CDR3 amino acids: CASSLDVSISPLHF. CDR3 in DNA: TGTGCCAGCAGCTTAGACGTGTCAATTTCACCCCTCCACTTT. Complete variable domain (other parts from reference TRBV7-9 and TRBJ1-6): DTGVSQNPRHKITKRGQNVTFRCDPISEHNRLYWYRQTLGQGPEFLTYFQNEAQLEKSRLLSDRFSAERPKGSFSTLEIQRTEQGDSAMYLCASSLDVSISPLHFGNGTRLTVT.

V gene TRBV27 combines with J gene TRBJ2-7; 11 nucleotides align to TRBD1. Germline V gene sequence: CDR1 MNHEY, CDR2 SMNVEV (reference sequence). This CDR3 is built from 15 residues. The V gene end was trimmed by 11 bases and the J gene end by 5 bases; junction bases not matched to a gene: 14. The CDR3 sequence is CAGGPRGQGANEQYF. In nucleotides, the CDR3 is TGTGCCGGCGGGCCGCGCGGACAGGGGGCCAACGAGCAGTACTTC.

The rearrangement joins TRBV12-3 or TRBV12-4 to TRBJ2-6; weak D call: TRBD2 (6 bases). The CDR3 spans 18 residues. Deletions cut 6 bases from V and 1 base from J, with 19 bases between. This CDR3 reads CASRWRGETRSGANVLTF. For the CDR3, the DNA is TGTGCCAGCAGGTGGAGGGGAGAAACCCGTTCTGGGGCCAACGTCCTGACTTTC.

This clonotype has at least ten counts. The chain has TRBV28 and TRBJ1-3; D ambiguous. CDR3 size: 14 residues. Trimming stripped 1 base from V and 1 base from J, with 5 bases between. Germline CDR1 is MDHEN and CDR2 is SYDVKM. The CDR3 nucleotides read TGTGCCAGCAGTTTATTACTTTCTGGAAACACCATATATTTT. Its protein product is CASSLLLSGNTIYF.

This clonotype was found many times. V is TRBV6-2 or TRBV6-3 and J is TRBJ1-1; the D is unclear. The length of the CDR3 is 13 residues. Germline values: CDR1 MNHEY, CDR2 SVGEGT. V lost 2 bases, J lost 5 bases, and 9 bases lay in between. The CDR3 region is CASSYPGVTEAFF. CDR3 coding DNA: TGTGCCAGCAGTTACCCGGGAGTAACTGAAGCTTTCTTT.

There are many counts of this clonotype. The chain recombines TRBV7-2 with TRBJ2-7, with D perhaps TRBD2 (6 bases). The ends were cut back, 3 bases at V and 3 bases at J, with 21 bases in the middle. The length of the CDR3 is 17 residues. Germline V gene lookup returns CDR1 SGHTA and CDR2 FQGNSA. The DNA for the CDR3 is TGTGCCAGCAGCTTCTCCCCTTCGGGTAGCGGCCTCTACGAGCAGTACTTC. Its translation is CASSFSPSGSGLYEQYF.

This clonotype was observed many times. The V gene is TRBV6-5, the J gene TRBJ1-2; maybe TRBD1 (5 bases). The germline V and J ends were trimmed by 0 bases and 1 base, with 15 bases remaining between them. The CDR3 spans 17 residues. The V gene's germline CDR1 is MNHEY and CDR2 SVGAGI. The CDR3 nucleotides read TGTGCCAGCAGTTACTCGAGGGAGGGGCGGGATAACTATGGCTACACCTTC. Its protein product is CASSYSREGRDNYGYTF.

The chain uses TRBV5-1 and TRBJ2-5, with D hard to call. The V gene lost 4 bases and the J gene lost 9 bases, with 13 bases spanning the gap. Germline V CDR1 and CDR2: SGHRS, YFSETQ. The CDR3 is 12 residues long. This CDR3 is CASSPGSWPQYF. CDR3 nucleotide sequence: TGCGCCAGCAGCCCCGGAAGTTGGCCCCAGTACTTC.

This clonotype has at least ten counts. The rearrangement links TRBV9 to TRBJ1-5; maybe TRBD1 (5 bases). The CDR3 extends over 15 amino acids. V lost 0 bases and J lost 7, with 14 bases in between. CDR1 SGDLS and CDR2 YYNGEE come from the germline V gene. The CDR3 DNA follows: TGTGCCAGCAGCGTAGAGGGACTTCCTGGCCAGCCCCAGCATTTT. It is translated as CASSVEGLPGQPQHF.

Many counts were recorded for this clonotype. V gene TRBV6-2 or TRBV6-3 combines with J gene TRBJ1-1; no reliable D call. Trimming removed 7 bases at V and 0 bases at J, with 12 bases between. In germline, CDR1 is MNHEY, CDR2 SVGEGT. The CDR3 runs to 14 residues. CDR3 nucleotides: TGTGCCAGCAATTTTCTCAGGTTGAACACTGAAGCTTTCTTT. It is translated as CASNFLRLNTEAFF.

The CDR3 region is CASSLATGEQYF. DNA for the CDR3: TGTGCCAGCAGTTTAGCTACTGGGGAGCAGTACTTC. The V call is TRBV28, the J call TRBJ2-7; D unresolved. This CDR3 spans 12 amino acids. V gave up 2 bases and J gave up 7 bases, with 9 bases separating them. Germline loops: CDR1 MDHEN, CDR2 SYDVKM.

The table lists this clonotype with many counts. The V call is TRBV5-6, the J call TRBJ2-5; 7 bases are a match to TRBD1. This CDR3 spans 15 amino acids. The V gene's germline CDR1 is SGHDT and CDR2 YYEEEE. Trimming took 4 bases from V and 3 from J; bases not matched to a gene: 9. For the CDR3, the DNA is TGTGCCAGCAGCCAGTCCGGGACAGAAAAAGAGACCCAGTACTTC. Protein: CASSQSGTEKETQYF.

As concerns this clonotype: Possible read error: a much larger clone is one base away. It is likely a read error, because the conserved phenylalanine at the end of the CDR3 is missing. The rearrangement joins TRBV29-1 to TRBJ2-5, with unresolved D. V lost 1 base and J lost 3, with 6 bases in between. Germline V gene data show CDR1 as SQVTM and CDR2 as ANQGSEA. The CDR3 covers 12 residues. CDR3 DNA: TGCAGCGTTGAAGCTTTGGAAGAGACCCAGTACCTC. Its protein product is CSVEALEETQYL.

V is TRBV4-1 and J is TRBJ1-6; maybe TRBD1 (5 bases). V gave up 1 base and J gave up 7 bases, with 17 bases separating them. The germline V gene has CDR1 MGHRA and CDR2 YSYEKL. The CDR3 contains 17 residues. Here the CDR3 reads CASSQAGEGRLNSPLHF. DNA of the CDR3: TGCGCCAGCAGCCAAGCTGGAGAGGGACGGCTGAATTCACCCCTCCACTTT.

This clonotype has ten or more counts. The chain is built from TRBV29-1 and TRBJ1-1; no reliable D call. The CDR3 consists of 15 residues. The germline V and J ends were trimmed by 4 bases and 1 base, with 16 bases remaining between them. Germline V gene data show CDR1 as SQVTM and CDR2 as ANQGSEA. The CDR3 DNA sequence: TGCAGCGTTGCGGCAGGCCTCACCCAGAACACTGAAGCTTTCTTT. This gives the protein CSVAAGLTQNTEAFF.

There are many counts of this clonotype. V gene TRBV28 combines with J gene TRBJ1-2; tentatively, D is TRBD1 (5 bases). V lost 6 bases and J 7 bases, leaving 15 bases between the germline ends. The CDR3 has 13 residues. Germline V CDR1 and CDR2: MDHEN, SYDVKM. The CDR3 DNA is TGTGCCAGCAGGACAGCCTCCTTTGGTGGCTACACCTTC. This gives the protein CASRTASFGGYTF.

This clonotype was observed at least ten times. The chain combines TRBV28 with TRBJ1-4; D is unclear. This CDR3 has 16 amino acids. V shed 4 bases and J shed 3 bases, with 15 bases lying between them. From germline, CDR1 is MDHEN and CDR2 SYDVKM. CDR3 nucleotides: TGTGCCAGCAGTTCAGACCCGAGGGCCTCTAATGAAAAACTGTTTTTT. This encodes CASSSDPRASNEKLFF.

This clonotype was seen only a few times. V gene TRBV10-3 combines with J gene TRBJ1-5; the match to TRBD1 covers 7 bases. Germline V gives CDR1 ENHRY, CDR2 SYGVKD. V was clipped by 3 bases and J by 0 bases; unmatched bases: 2. The CDR3 extends over 15 amino acids. The CDR3 loop reads CAISEGGFSNQPQHF. Here the CDR3 DNA reads TGTGCCATCAGTGAAGGGGGCTTTAGCAATCAGCCCCAGCATTTT.

This rearrangement joins TRBV5-8 to TRBJ1-4; TRBD1 matches at 11 bases. The CDR3 is made up of 16 amino acids. Germline V gene data show CDR1 as SGHTS and CDR2 as YDEGEE. Trimming at V came to 4 bases and at J to 8 bases, leaving 10 bases not matched to a gene. CDR3 region: CASSLGTGGRAEKLFF. The CDR3 coding sequence is TGTGCCAGCAGCCTTGGGACAGGGGGACGGGCGGAAAAACTGTTTTTT. Full variable domain (remainder filled in from reference TRBV5-8 and TRBJ1-4): EAGVTQSPTHLIKTRGQQATLRCSPISGHTSVYWYQQALGLGLQFLLWYDEGEERNRGNFPPRFSGRQFPNYSSELNVNALELEDSALYLCASSLGTGGRAEKLFFGSGTQLSVL.

This clonotype was counted ten times or more. The genes are TRBV5-1 and TRBJ1-1; 7 bases fit TRBD1. V lost 5 bases to trimming and J lost 5 bases; unmatched junction nucleotides: 3. Germline lookup yields CDR1 SGHRS and CDR2 YFSETQ. CDR3 length: 12 amino acids. This chain's CDR3 is CASRTGRTEAFF. The CDR3 DNA reads TGCGCCAGCAGGACAGGGAGAACTGAAGCTTTCTTT.

This clonotype turned up a few times. The rearrangement joins TRBV20-1 to TRBJ2-3, with 9 bases matching TRBD2. V shed 2 bases, J shed 4 bases, and the junction held 4 bases outside the gene matches. The CDR3 runs to 14 residues. CDR1 and CDR2 from the germline V gene are DFQATT and SNEGSKA (reference sequence). This chain's CDR3 is CSARSGGIADTQYF. CDR3 sequence (DNA): TGCAGTGCTAGAAGCGGGGGGATCGCAGATACGCAGTATTTT.

The chain has TRBV19 and TRBJ2-2; 8 bases match TRBD1. The V gene's germline CDR1 is LNHDA and CDR2 SQIVND (reference sequence). This CDR3 spans 16 amino acids. The ends lost 7 bases at V and 3 bases at J; junction bases unmatched: 10. CDR3 DNA sequence: TGTGCCAGTACCTTAAACAGGGGGGCCTACACCGGGGAGCTGTTTTTT. Protein: CASTLNRGAYTGELFF.

This clonotype came up many times. V is TRBV6-1 and J is TRBJ2-1, with D possibly being TRBD1 (6 bases). The CDR3 is 15 residues long. Trimming cost V 6 bases and J 5 bases, with 17 bases left between them. Per germline, CDR1 MNHNS and CDR2 SASEGT. The CDR3 is CASSRSGTNHNEQFF. CDR3 in DNA: TGTGCCAGCAGCCGTTCCGGGACAAATCACAATGAGCAGTTCTTC.